The rows below give T cell receptor beta chains drawn from one sample of a study of T cells after yellow fever vaccination. TCRdb reprocessed the 5' RACE reads with MiXCR, giving one entry per CDR3 protein. This sample has roughly 60,000 distinct CDR3 sequences, with approximately 6.9% found just once. This specimen consisted of CD8+ T cells sorted from PBMCs, obtained on the day of the first yellow fever vaccination. These receptors were obtained from a man aged 18 to 30 who received the YFV17D yellow fever vaccine. Each CDR3 is given with its conserved first and last residue. D genes are given only for firm matches. Expanded clones get a size class; other rows say once, few or many, or leave the size out.

.	TRBV29-1	TRBJ2-2	.	TGCAGCGTAATATTAGGGGAAACCGGGGAGCTGTTTTTT	CSVILGETGELFF
many	TRBV7-2	TRBJ2-1	.	TGTGCCAGCAGCTTAAGCATCAATGAGCAGTTCTTC	CASSLSINEQFF
.	TRBV29-1	TRBJ1-2	.	TGCAGCGTTGATTTTGTGGCAGACCCTCATGGCTACACCTTC	CSVDFVADPHGYTF
.	TRBV7-9	TRBJ2-1	TRBD1	TGTGCCAGCAGCTCTGACAGGGGATTTTACAATGAGCAGTTCTTC	CASSSDRGFYNEQFF
.	TRBV5-1	TRBJ1-2	.	TGCGCCAGCAGCTTGGGAGAAGGGACGAACTATGGCTACACCTTC	CASSLGEGTNYGYTF
.	TRBV6-2/TRBV6-3	TRBJ2-3	TRBD2	TGTGCCAGCAGTACCCTAGCGGCCATGGGGGATACGCAGTATTTT	CASSTLAAMGDTQYF
many	TRBV12-3/TRBV12-4	TRBJ2-3	TRBD1	TGTGCCAGCACCCCCGGGGGACAGGGGCAGTATTTT	CASTPGGQGQYF
many	TRBV18	TRBJ1-4	.	TGTGCCAGCTCACGGCGGAGAGAAAATGAAAAACTGTTTTTT	CASSRRRENEKLFF
many	TRBV4-3	TRBJ2-1	.	TGCGCCAGCAGCCGGCAGGGGAACTCCTACAATGAGCAGTTCTTC	CASSRQGNSYNEQFF
many	TRBV4-3	TRBJ2-4	TRBD2	TGCGCCAGCAGTCGGGATGCTAGCGGGGGTGCCAAAAACATTCAGTACTTC	CASSRDASGGAKNIQYF
.	TRBV27	TRBJ2-1	.	TGTGCCAGCAGTTTATCTGGAGAGGGGGGCCTTAATGAGCAGTTCTTC	CASSLSGEGGLNEQFF
few	TRBV9	TRBJ2-6	.	TGTGCCAGCAGCGTACTAGGGGCCAACGTCCTGACTTTC	CASSVLGANVLTF
.	TRBV19	TRBJ2-7	.	TGTGCCAGTAGTATGGTCGGGGGAGGCGAGCAGTACTTC	CASSMVGGGEQYF
many	TRBV19	TRBJ2-3	.	TGTGCCAGTAGTATAAGGAGGGACCTCGGCACAGATACGCAGTATTTT	CASSIRRDLGTDTQYF
.	TRBV29-1	TRBJ2-3	.	TGCAGCGCCAGGGAGTTGCCAGATACGCAGTATTTT	CSARELPDTQYF
many	TRBV6-1	TRBJ2-1	TRBD2	TGTGCCAGCAGCTCGACTAGCGGGGGTCCAAATGAGCAGTTCTTC	CASSSTSGGPNEQFF
many	TRBV3-1	TRBJ2-4	TRBD2	TGTGCCAGCAGCGCCGCGGGAGACAAAAACATTCAGTACTTC	CASSAAGDKNIQYF
many	TRBV7-6	TRBJ1-5	.	TGTGCCAGCAGCTTAGCAGCTGAGAGCAATCAGCCCCAGCATTTT	CASSLAAESNQPQHF
few	TRBV18	TRBJ2-7	TRBD1	TGTGCCAGCTCACTGGAGACAGGGCTGGCCTACGAGCAGTACTTC	CASSLETGLAYEQYF
few	TRBV7-3	TRBJ2-3	.	TGTGCCAGCAGCTTAAGGGGGGGCCGGGGCACAGATACGCAGTATTTT	CASSLRGGRGTDTQYF
many	TRBV5-1	TRBJ2-7	.	TGCGCCAGCAGCTTGGGGTCCCACGAGCAGTACTTC	CASSLGSHEQYF
few	TRBV20-1	TRBJ1-2	.	TGCAGTGCTAGAGGGAACCCTGGGGACTATGGCTACACCTTC	CSARGNPGDYGYTF
many	TRBV7-8	TRBJ2-1	TRBD1	TGTGCCAGCAGCTTGGAAAGGACAGGTTACAATGAGCAGTTCTTC	CASSLERTGYNEQFF
many	TRBV7-6	TRBJ2-7	.	TGTGCCAGCAGCTCTGACCCGTCCTACGAGCAGTACTTC	CASSSDPSYEQYF
.	TRBV4-1	TRBJ1-5	.	TGCGCCAGCAGCCAGGGACCTCCGGGCGATCAGCCCCAGCATTTT	CASSQGPPGDQPQHF
.	TRBV6-5	TRBJ2-1	TRBD2	TGTGCCAGCAGTAACGGGGGGGCCTACTACAATGAGCAGTTCTTC	CASSNGGAYYNEQFF
few	TRBV4-1	TRBJ2-7	TRBD1	TGCGCCAGCAGAGGACAGGGGTCCTACGAGCAGTACTTC	CASRGQGSYEQYF
many	TRBV7-9	TRBJ2-3	TRBD1	TGTGCCAGCAGCTTCCCACAGGGGGTCACAGATACGCAGTATTTT	CASSFPQGVTDTQYF
.	TRBV4-1	TRBJ2-7	.	TGCGCCAGCAGCCAAGGCCCGGCGTACGAGCAGTACTTC	CASSQGPAYEQYF
.	TRBV10-3	TRBJ2-1	TRBD1	TGTGCCATCAGTGAGTTGGCCGGGACAGAATTCAATGAGCAGTTCTTC	CAISELAGTEFNEQFF
.	TRBV19	TRBJ2-5	TRBD2	TGTCCCAGTAGGATAGCGGGGGGCGAAGAGACCCAGTACTTC	CPSRIAGGEETQYF
many	TRBV12-3/TRBV12-4	TRBJ2-5	.	TGTGCCAGCAGTTTACTGATAAGACAAGGGGAGACCCAGTACTTC	CASSLLIRQGETQYF
many	TRBV5-1	TRBJ2-4	.	TGCGCCAGCAGCTTGGGTTGGACAAACATTCAGTACTTC	CASSLGWTNIQYF
.	TRBV7-8	TRBJ2-3	TRBD1	TGTGCCAGCAGCTTAGGGCAGGGGGCAGCTGGAGATACGCAGTATTTT	CASSLGQGAAGDTQYF
.	TRBV6-1	TRBJ1-6	.	TGTGCCAGCAGTAAAGGGACTGAGGGAGTTTCACCCCTCCACTTT	CASSKGTEGVSPLHF
many	TRBV3-1	TRBJ2-5	.	TGTGCCAGCAGCCACGCGTGGGGGGGCCCTCAAGAGACCCAGTACTTC	CASSHAWGGPQETQYF
few	TRBV7-2	TRBJ2-7	TRBD1	TGTGCCAGCAGCCTCCCCCCGACAGGGCTACGGCAGTACTTC	CASSLPPTGLRQYF
many	TRBV5-5	TRBJ2-1	TRBD2	TGTGCCAGCAGCCCCGTGACTAGCATCCATGAGCAGTTCTTC	CASSPVTSIHEQFF
many	TRBV12-3/TRBV12-4	TRBJ2-2	.	TGTGCCAGCAGTTTTACCGGGGAGCTGTTTTTT	CASSFTGELFF
.	TRBV4-1	TRBJ1-6	.	TGCGCCAGCAGCCAAGATCCAGGGCGGGGTTTTTCACCCCTCCACTTT	CASSQDPGRGFSPLHF
few	TRBV7-8	TRBJ1-5	.	TGTGCCAGCAGCACGGGCCGGCCTTTCAATCAGCCCCAGCATTTT	CASSTGRPFNQPQHF
medium-sized	TRBV4-2	TRBJ2-1	TRBD1	TGTGCCAGCAGCCAAGATGTAGGGACAGGGGGGCATGAGCAGTTCTTC	CASSQDVGTGGHEQFF